This T cell receptor beta chain appears in the sequencing data of a study of follicular helper T cells after annual influenza vaccination. Germline CDR1 is LNHDA and CDR2 is SQIVND (reference sequence). V was pared by 7 bases and J by 10 bases, with 19 bases between. The CDR3 is 14 amino acids. Here immunoSEQ multiplex PCR was the method, and the copy in TCRdb shows in-frame clones only, minus some. The data show approximately 6,700 clones, over 80% seen once. Time point described: 2015-2016 season, 7 days after influenza vaccination. The sequences come from CXCR5+ CD38- circulating T follicular helper cells from blood, collected 7 days after influenza vaccination. Subset denoted: circulating Tfh, non-naive CD4+CXCR5+PD-1+ (ICOS+CD38+ or ICOS-CD38-). The clonotype was recovered from an adult who received the influenza vaccine. This chain joins TRBV19 and TRBJ2-2; weak D call: TRBD1 (5 bases). The CDR3, as DNA: TGTGCCAGTAACCGCAAGGGGCTGGGTGAGGAGCTGTTTTTT. This gives the protein CASNRKGLGEELFF.